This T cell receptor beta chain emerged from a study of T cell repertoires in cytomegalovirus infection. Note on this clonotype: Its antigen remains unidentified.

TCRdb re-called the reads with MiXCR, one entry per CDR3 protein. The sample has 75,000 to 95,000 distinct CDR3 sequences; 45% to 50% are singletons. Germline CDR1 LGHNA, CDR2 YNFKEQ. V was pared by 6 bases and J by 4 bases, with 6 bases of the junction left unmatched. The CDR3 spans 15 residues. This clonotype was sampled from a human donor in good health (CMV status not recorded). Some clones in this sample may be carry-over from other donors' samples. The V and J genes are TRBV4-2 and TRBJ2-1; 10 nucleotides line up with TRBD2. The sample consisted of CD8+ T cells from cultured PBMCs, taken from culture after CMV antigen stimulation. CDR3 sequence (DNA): TGTGCCAGCAGTCTTACTAGCGGGATATACAATGAGCAGTTCTTC. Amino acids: CASSLTSGIYNEQFF.